These T cell receptor beta chains were read from a single sample in a study of blood T cell repertoires in COVID-19. Some clones are missing from TCRdb's copy, which holds only in-frame ones; the method was immunoSEQ multiplex PCR. The repertoire holds around 300,000 clones, with roughly 88% as singletons. Input material: PBMCs or T cells enriched from blood (not recorded which). The receptor source for this set is a young man who had recovered from COVID-19. Both conserved end residues are part of each CDR3. The D gene is left open where the match is weak. Some rows have no size entry. The others give once, few or many, or a class for an expanded clone.

clone_size: .; j_call: TRBJ1-6; d_call: .; v_call: TRBV9; cdr3_nt: TGTGCCAGCAGCGCGGACATAAGGGCTGATTCACCCCTCCACTTT; cdr3_aa: CASSADIRADSPLHF
clone_size: .; j_call: TRBJ1-2; d_call: .; v_call: TRBV5-4; cdr3_nt: TGTGCCAGCAGCTTGGCCGGCACGGAGAGTGGCTACACCTTC; cdr3_aa: CASSLAGTESGYTF
clone_size: once; j_call: TRBJ2-1; d_call: TRBD2; v_call: TRBV5-4; cdr3_nt: TGTGCCAGCAGCTCCCCAGGGACTAGCTCCTACAATGAGCAGTTCTTC; cdr3_aa: CASSSPGTSSYNEQFF
clone_size: few; j_call: TRBJ1-1; d_call: .; v_call: TRBV5-4; cdr3_nt: TGTGCCAGCAGCCTACTAGGGGGTACTGAAGCTTTCTTT; cdr3_aa: CASSLLGGTEAFF
clone_size: .; j_call: TRBJ2-1; d_call: .; v_call: TRBV4-2; cdr3_nt: TGTGCCAGCAGCCAAGAACTATGGGGGGGGCTCTCCTACAATGAGCAGTTCTTC; cdr3_aa: CASSQELWGGLSYNEQFF
clone_size: .; j_call: TRBJ1-2; d_call: .; v_call: TRBV5-5; cdr3_nt: TGTGCCAGCAGCAGGGGAGGGTGGAACTATGGCTACACCTTC; cdr3_aa: CASSRGGWNYGYTF
clone_size: .; j_call: TRBJ2-7; d_call: .; v_call: TRBV12-2; cdr3_nt: TGTGCAAGTCGCTTAGACTCGACTAGTAGGGACTACGAGCAGTACTTC; cdr3_aa: CASRLDSTSRDYEQYF
clone_size: .; j_call: TRBJ1-6; d_call: TRBD1; v_call: TRBV5-3; cdr3_nt: TGTGCCAGAAGCCGGGACAGGGGACTTTCACCCCTCCACTTT; cdr3_aa: CARSRDRGLSPLHF
clone_size: .; j_call: TRBJ2-5; d_call: TRBD2; v_call: TRBV10-3; cdr3_nt: TGTGCCATCAGTGAGACTAGCGGGGTCGGGGAGACCCAGTACTTC; cdr3_aa: CAISETSGVGETQYF
clone_size: .; j_call: TRBJ1-1; d_call: TRBD1; v_call: TRBV29-1; cdr3_nt: TGCAGCGTTAAGGGGGCTGCGGTGGAAGCTTTCTTT; cdr3_aa: CSVKGAAVEAFF
clone_size: few; j_call: TRBJ1-4; d_call: TRBD1; v_call: TRBV7-9; cdr3_nt: TGTGCCAGCAGCCCATTCCAGGGGGGTGAAAAACTGTTTTTT; cdr3_aa: CASSPFQGGEKLFF